This TCR beta chain comes out of a study of preoperative IRX-2 immunotherapy in early breast cancer (dated by TCRdb to about 2019). Library creation used the immunoSEQ multiplex PCR assay. TCRdb limited this immuneACCESS table to in-frame rearrangements with V and J called. A share of clones is missing; checked studies link under half to unresolved V genes, and the rest is unexplained. The sample records around 13,000 clones, approximately 90% of which are singletons. Jointly, the top ten make up approximately 31% of the sample. In regard to this clone: Its antigen remains unidentified. Base qualities are not provided; no much larger clone lies one nucleotide away.

Per the publication, the treatment or condition label means: preoperative locoregional IRX-2 cytokine immunotherapy. The samples were obtained from a phase Ib study that tested preoperative, locoregional IRX-2 cytokine immunotherapy designed to prime immune responses. Patients with early-stage breast cancer who were given IRX-2 before surgery served as donors. The sequence came from a human donor with breast cancer. The sample was acquired from a patient treated with IRX-2 immunotherapy.

The CDR3 reads as follows: CASNLVQEKLFF. The DNA sequence follows: TGTGCCAGCAACCTAGTACAGGAAAAACTGTTTTTT. In this chain, TRBV28 is recombined with TRBJ1-4; no D gene can be assigned with confidence. The CDR3 covers 12 residues, taking in both the cysteine and the phenylalanine. The kept DNA is CDR3 alone, 36 bases in frame from the first base. The germline ends are 11 bases apart after V is trimmed by 7 bases and J by 8 bases. From the germline V gene, CDR1 is MDHEN and CDR2 is SYDVKM.